The 13 T cell receptor beta chains given below trace back to one sample, sequenced in a study of cytomegalovirus exposure and HLA in healthy donors. PCR was performed using 60 Vbeta and 13 Jbeta primers. Sequencing used immunoSEQ multiplex PCR; TCRdb keeps in-frame clones, though not all of them. The table lists under 200,000 clones, roughly 88% of them singletons. Source material: PBMCs. These receptor sequences come from a man aged 50-60 years in good health and CMV-seropositive.

J is TRBJ2-1 and V is TRBV5-6; TRBD1 matches 9 bases. V shed 3 bases, J shed 0 bases, and the junction held 10 bases outside the gene matches. Germline CDR1 reads SGHDT; CDR2 reads YYEEEE. The CDR3 contains 18 residues. The CDR3 region is CASSSGTGIGGSYNEQFF. In DNA form, the CDR3 reads TGTGCCAGCAGCTCCGGGACAGGGATAGGAGGCTCCTACAATGAGCAGTTCTTC. Looking up the rest from reference TRBV5-6 and TRBJ2-1 gives the full variable domain: DAGVTQSPTHLIKTRGQQVTLRCSPKSGHDTVSWYQQALGQGPQFIFQYYEEEERQRGNFPDRFSGHQFPNYSSELNVNALLLGDSALYLCASSSGTGIGGSYNEQFFGPGTRLTVL.

The chain recombines TRBV6-1 with TRBJ1-6; D may be TRBD1 (6 bases). The germline gives CDR1 MNHNS, CDR2 SASEGT. The CDR3 has 14 residues. The V and J ends lost 6 bases and 6 bases respectively, with 12 bases between them. CDR3 DNA sequence: TGTGCCAGCAGGCATGAAGGGGGTAATTCACCCCTCCACTTT. Residues: CASRHEGGNSPLHF.

A few counts support this clone. The rearrangement uses TRBV5-4 and TRBJ2-2; possible D gene TRBD2, 5 bases. With 3 bases removed from V and 7 bases from J, the gap between germline ends came to 10 bases. CDR1 and CDR2 (germline): SGHNT, YYREEE (reference sequence). This CDR3 comprises 13 residues. The CDR3: CASSSPGVGELFF. The CDR3, as DNA: TGTGCCAGCAGCTCGCCCGGGGTCGGGGAGCTGTTTTTT.

This clone was detected only once. The genes are TRBV11-1 and TRBJ2-2; 9 bases map to TRBD1. The germline CDR1 and CDR2 sequences are SGHAT and FQDESV (reference sequence). With 2 bases clipped from V and 5 bases from J, the junction kept 9 bases outside the gene matches. This CDR3 is built from 17 residues. This CDR3 reads CASSLIQQGAWTGELFF. CDR3 bases: TGTGCCAGCAGCTTAATCCAACAGGGGGCATGGACCGGGGAGCTGTTTTTT.

The chain has TRBV7-9 and TRBJ1-1; 7 bases fit TRBD1. Germline trimming cut 8 bases from V and 8 bases from J; bases unmatched to any gene: 8. The CDR3 consists of 12 residues. CDR1 is SEHNR, CDR2 FQNEAQ, per germline (reference sequence). CDR3 loop: CASLAGQHEAFF. In DNA form, the CDR3 reads TGTGCCAGCTTGGCGGGACAGCACGAAGCTTTCTTT. Using reference TRBV7-9 and TRBJ1-1 for the parts outside the CDR3, the full variable domain is DTGVSQNPRHKITKRGQNVTFRCDPISEHNRLYWYRQTLGQGPEFLTYFQNEAQLEKSRLLSDRFSAERPKGSFSTLEIQRTEQGDSAMYLCASLAGQHEAFFGQGTRLTVV.

A word on this clone: Other nucleotide sequences from this sample produce the same CDR3. The chain employs TRBV2 and TRBJ1-6, with 8 nucleotides matching TRBD1. Germline V lookup: CDR1 SNHLY, CDR2 FYNNEI. Trimming cost V 6 bases and J 7 bases; bases outside gene matches: 5. CDR3 length: 14 amino acids. CDR3 sequence: CASRRQGSNSPLHF. The CDR3 DNA follows: TGTGCCAGCAGGAGACAGGGGTCGAATTCACCCCTCCACTTT.

The chain is built from TRBV10-3 and TRBJ1-1; TRBD1 matches 7 bases. Losses at the gene ends were 7 bases for V and 6 bases for J; bases not matched to a gene: 11. This CDR3 comprises 14 residues. The germline V gene has CDR1 ENHRY and CDR2 SYGVKD. The CDR3 DNA is TGTGCCATCAATTCGGGCAGGGGGTTATCTGAAGCTTTCTTT. The encoded protein is CAINSGRGLSEAFF.

The chain carries TRBV19 and TRBJ1-1; maybe TRBD1 (5 bases). Trimming took off 0 bases at V and 10 bases at J, with 21 bases between the two ends. This CDR3 is 16 amino acids long. CDR1 is LNHDA, CDR2 SQIVND, per germline (reference sequence). CDR3 in amino acids: CASSIDEAGHFGRAFF. The CDR3 nucleotides are TGTGCCAGTAGTATAGATGAAGCAGGACACTTTGGAAGAGCTTTCTTT.

CDR3 in amino acids: CASSSSGTRYNEQFF. The CDR3 DNA reads TGTGCCAGCAGTTCCTCCGGGACAAGATACAATGAGCAGTTCTTC. The chain links TRBV7-9 to TRBJ2-1; TRBD1 is a possible D gene (6 bases). The germline V gene has CDR1 SEHNR and CDR2 FQNEAQ (reference sequence). The CDR3 has 15 residues. Between the trimmed V and J ends, which lost 6 bases and 4 bases, there was a span of 16 bases.

In its sample, this clone was seen a few times. The rearrangement joins TRBV2 to TRBJ1-1, with a weak D call TRBD1 (6 bases). The germline V gene encodes CDR1 SNHLY and CDR2 FYNNEI. The CDR3 consists of 13 residues. With 9 bases removed from V and 0 bases from J, the gap between germline ends came to 11 bases. The CDR3 region has the DNA TGTGCCAGGTTGGGACATATGAACACTGAAGCTTTCTTT. Its protein is CARLGHMNTEAFF.

This clone occurred a few times. V and J are TRBV6-1 and TRBJ2-1; 10 nucleotides match TRBD2. V was clipped by 1 base and J by 8 bases; unmatched bases: 5. From germline, CDR1 is MNHNS and CDR2 SASEGT. The length of the CDR3 is 15 residues. The DNA for the CDR3 is TGTGCCAGCAGTGAAGGACTAGCGGGCGGCGATGAGCAGTTCTTC. This translates into CASSEGLAGGDEQFF.

In the case of this clone: This sample also contains other DNA sequences that code for the same CDR3. CDR3 coding DNA: TGTGCCAGCAGCGCTGGGACTAGCGGGACCACTAGCACAGATACGCAGTATTTT. This sequence encodes CASSAGTSGTTSTDTQYF. V gene TRBV9 combines with J gene TRBJ2-3; 13 bases are a match to TRBD2. Losses at the gene ends were 3 bases for V and 0 bases for J; bases not matched to a gene: 7. Germline CDR1 is SGDLS and CDR2 is YYNGEE. This CDR3 is 18 amino acids long.

The J gene is TRBJ2-1, the V gene TRBV5-4; perhaps TRBD2 as D (5 bases). Germline CDR1 SGHNT, CDR2 YYREEE (reference sequence). The CDR3 contains 15 residues. V gave up 4 bases and J gave up 8 bases, with 19 bases separating them. The CDR3 protein is CASSRQRVEDDEQFF. The CDR3 coding sequence is TGTGCCAGCAGCCGTCAGAGGGTGGAAGACGATGAGCAGTTCTTC. Variable domain in full (rest from reference TRBV5-4 and TRBJ2-1): ETGVTQSPTHLIKTRGQQVTLRCSSQSGHNTVSWYQQALGQGPQFIFQYYREEENGRGNFPPRFSGLQFPNYSSELNVNALELDDSALYLCASSRQRVEDDEQFFGPGTRLTVL.